Following are 9 T cell receptor beta chains from one sample sequenced in a study of human T cells and chemical hapten exposure. A single record per CDR3 protein comes from TCRdb applying MiXCR to the RACE reads. The table shows 330,000 or so distinct CDR3 sequences, with about 6.9% occurring only once. Time point in this sample: patch test 2, 6 weeks after DPC sensitization. Treatment: therapeutic diphenylcyclopropenone sensitization with weekly scalp DPC. The input for sequencing was whole blood, taken in connection with sensitization to the hapten diphenylcyclopropenone (DPC). Receptors were obtained from a young woman with alopecia areata. Some clones in this sample may be carry-over from other donors' samples.

This clonotype was detected many times. A junction end diverges from the germline sequence, so it may reflect a read error. The rearrangement links TRBV5-1 to TRBJ1-5; 7 bases align to TRBD1. Germline CDR1 reads SGHRS; CDR2 reads YFSETQ. The CDR3 is 14 residues long. The CDR3 region is CASSLGTANQPQHF. In DNA form, the CDR3 reads TGTGCCAGCAGTTTAGGGACAGCCAATCAGCCCCAGCATTTT.

At least ten counts were recorded for this clonotype. The rearrangement links TRBV21-1 to TRBJ1-6. TRBV21-1 is flagged as a pseudogene. There are 17 residues in the CDR3. CDR3 region: CASSKPFRRPYNSPLHF. CDR3 sequence (DNA): TGTGCCAGCAGCAAACCGTTCAGGAGGCCCTATAATTCACCCCTCCACTTT.

Many counts were recorded for this clonotype. The junction differs from germline at one of its ends, possibly a read error. The V call is TRBV5-5, the J call TRBJ1-1; D call uncertain. This CDR3 spans 12 amino acids. Germline lookup yields CDR1 SGHKS and CDR2 YYEKEE (reference sequence). As DNA, the CDR3 is TGTGCCAGCAGTTTGGTGGGCACTGAAGCTTTCTTT. Translated: CASSLVGTEAFF.

The chain is built from TRBV18 and TRBJ2-5; D ambiguous. Germline CDR1 reads KGHSH; CDR2 reads LQKENI. The CDR3 has 14 residues. V lost 3 bases and J lost 5, with 13 bases in between. In DNA form, the CDR3 reads TGTGCCAGCTCACCCGGACCCGGAACCGAGACCCAGTACTTC. As protein: CASSPGPGTETQYF. The full variable domain, in which reference TRBV18 and TRBJ2-5 provide the parts outside the CDR3, is NAGVMQNPRHLVRRRGQEARLRCSPMKGHSHVYWYRQLPEEGLKFMVYLQKENIIDESGMPKERFSAEFPKEGPSILRIQQVVRGDSAAYFCASSPGPGTETQYFGPGTRLLVL.

The V gene is TRBV18, the J gene TRBJ2-1; D remains ambiguous. This CDR3 is 13 amino acids long. Germline V gene data show CDR1 as KGHSH and CDR2 as LQKENI. V shed 2 bases and J shed 8 bases, with 10 bases lying between them. The CDR3, as DNA: TGTGCCAGCTCACCAAACAAGGACGATGAGCAGTTCTTC. Translated, it gives CASSPNKDDEQFF.

This chain connects TRBV4-2 to TRBJ2-3, with D perhaps matching TRBD2 (5 bases). The V gene's germline CDR1 is LGHNA and CDR2 YNFKEQ. CDR3 size: 17 residues. Trimming shortened V by 5 bases and J by 1 base, and 19 bases separated the two germline ends. The CDR3 loop is CASSLAGLTSGTDTQYF. CDR3 in DNA: TGTGCCAGCAGCTTGGCGGGCCTCACTAGTGGCACAGATACGCAGTATTTT.

This clonotype came up many times. This chain uses TRBV12-5 with TRBJ1-1; D is unresolved. Germline CDR1 and CDR2: LGHNT and FRNRAP. The CDR3 sequence is 12 residues long. V lost 7 bases and J 3 bases, leaving 9 bases between the germline ends. CDR3 sequence (DNA): TGTGCTAGTGCCGCTGGGGACACTGAAGCTTTCTTT. This encodes CASAAGDTEAFF.

The CDR3 nucleotides are TGTGCCAGCAGTTACCCGTTGTCAGGGGCTACCTACGAGCAGTACTTC. Its protein product is CASSYPLSGATYEQYF. The chain couples TRBV6-2 or TRBV6-3 to TRBJ2-7; maybe TRBD1 (6 bases). Germline CDR1 reads MNHEY; CDR2 reads SVGEGT. The CDR3 length is 16 residues. Trimming pared 2 bases from V and 2 bases from J, leaving 16 bases between.

The rearrangement links TRBV7-9 to TRBJ1-6; 10 nucleotides match TRBD1. V gave up 5 bases and J gave up 8 bases; unmatched junction bases: 9. Germline CDR1 is SEHNR and CDR2 is FQNEAQ (reference sequence). The CDR3 runs to 16 residues. DNA of the CDR3: TGTGCCAGCAGCCCATGGGACAGGGGATGGGATTCACCCCTCCACTTT. It encodes CASSPWDRGWDSPLHF.